This T cell receptor beta chain was identified in a study of blood T cell repertoires in COVID-19. Study in general: The United States, Italy and Spain were the sources of the acute and convalescent COVID-19 samples. The cDNA or gDNA used as material had been derived from T cells, B-cell-depleted T cells, or PBMCs.

Authors' methods: Estimates of nucleated cell counts were drawn from the amplification of reference gene primers. Method: immunoSEQ multiplex PCR; TCRdb's copy keeps in-frame clones and lacks some. The DNA was the basis for D and trimming; V, J and clone size are from that table. Here the sample spans more than 85,000 clones, about 80% being singletons. Trimming took off 4 bases at V and 5 bases at J, with 22 bases between the two ends. Germline V lookup: CDR1 SGDLS, CDR2 YYNGEE. The CDR3 is made up of 17 amino acids. The chain employs TRBV9 and TRBJ2-1; maybe TRBD1 (7 bases). The origin of this receptor is a man aged 55 to 70 with acute or convalescent COVID-19. The sequenced material came from peripheral blood. The CDR3 here is CASSPEWGRGDNNEQFF. The DNA of the CDR3 is TGTGCCAGCAGCCCAGAATGGGGCAGGGGGGACAACAATGAGCAGTTCTTC.